This entry features one T cell receptor (beta chain) sequence. This entry belongs to a study of control samples from healthy donors and cancer patients. Looked up from germline, CDR1 is MNHEY and CDR2 is SMNVEV (reference sequence). Trimming pared 3 bases from V and 2 bases from J, leaving 17 bases between. This CDR3 has 16 amino acids. Produced via immunoSEQ multiplex PCR; TCRdb's table is partial and in-frame only. The sample carries around 250,000 clones, over 70% recorded once. The sample taken for sequencing was PBMCs. The receptor comes from a woman aged 55-69 years with lung cancer. The V gene is TRBV27, the J gene TRBJ2-7, with D possibly being TRBD1 (6 bases). The CDR3: CASSLSAAGTTYEQYF. CDR3 nucleotides: TGTGCCAGCAGTTTGTCCGCCGCCGGGACAACCTACGAGCAGTACTTC.